A few counts support the clone carrying this TCR beta chain. Its antigen is currently unknown. Data came from immunoSEQ multiplex PCR; TCRdb stores just in-frame clones and leaves some out. The sample records around 30,000 clones, 70% to 90% being singletons. This sample is drawn from a study of T cells after posttransplantation cyclophosphamide. Regarding the study as a whole: Recipient CMV seropositivity and CMV reactivation strongly tracked TRB clonality. Blood and skin or GI T cell repertoires showed limited TRB overlap.

This CDR3 is 13 amino acids long. Germline CDR1 SEHNR, CDR2 FQNEAQ (reference sequence). Trimming removed 5 bases from V and 11 bases from J; junction bases left unmatched: 11. The V and J genes are TRBV7-9 and TRBJ1-2; TRBD1 matches at 7 bases. This clonotype originated in a woman aged 40 to 50 with a blood cancer, CMV-positive, and with a related stem cell donor. The specimen was PBMCs. The CDR3, as DNA: TGTGCCAGCAGCCCGGTTCGGACAGGCGGGTACACCTTC. Its protein is CASSPVRTGGYTF.